This T cell receptor beta chain was documented in a study of Ad26.COV2.S vaccination and SARS-CoV-2 variants. The CDR3 totals 13 residues. V lost 5 bases to trimming and J lost 6 bases, with 14 bases between them. Germline V gene data show CDR1 as GTSNPN and CDR2 as SVGIG (reference sequence). Only in-frame clones appear in the TCRdb table, and some are missing; sequencing was by immunoSEQ multiplex PCR. The table includes around 340,000 clones, about 89% detected once. The sample's treatment: around 19 received Ad26.COV2.S at low or high dose, single or two shots; 5 received placebo; per-sample allocation not given. Samples analyzed were those drawn on day 63 after the first vaccine or placebo injection. What was given as vaccine was an Ad26 vector encoding Wuhan-strain SARS-CoV-2 spike.

This sequence joins TRBV30 and TRBJ1-5, with a tentative D call TRBD1 (5 bases). Sequenced here: peripheral blood, sampled in a trial of Ad26.COV2.S vaccine versus placebo. This clonotype originated in a person aged 18-65 years who received the Ad26.COV2.S COVID-19 vaccine or a placebo. CDR3 loop: CAWGGARGQPQHF. CDR3 coding DNA: TGTGCCTGGGGAGGGGCAAGGGGTCAGCCCCAGCATTTT.